The sequence of this T cell receptor (beta chain) was determined in a study of blood T cell repertoires in COVID-19. Sequencing was performed with immunoSEQ multiplex PCR; in TCRdb, only in-frame clones are kept and a portion is missing. The table lists about 250,000 clones, about 88% of them singletons. V shed 4 bases and J shed 2 bases, with 14 bases lying between them. The germline gives CDR1 LGHNA, CDR2 YSLEER. The CDR3 is made up of 16 amino acids. Source material: PBMCs or T cells enriched from blood (not recorded which). This chain joins TRBV4-3 and TRBJ2-2; D perhaps matches TRBD1 (6 bases). This receptor was taken from a woman between 50 and 59 years old who had recovered from COVID-19. As DNA, the CDR3 is TGCGCCAGCAGCCTAGCCGGGACACCTAACACCGGGGAGCTGTTTTTT. It encodes CASSLAGTPNTGELFF.